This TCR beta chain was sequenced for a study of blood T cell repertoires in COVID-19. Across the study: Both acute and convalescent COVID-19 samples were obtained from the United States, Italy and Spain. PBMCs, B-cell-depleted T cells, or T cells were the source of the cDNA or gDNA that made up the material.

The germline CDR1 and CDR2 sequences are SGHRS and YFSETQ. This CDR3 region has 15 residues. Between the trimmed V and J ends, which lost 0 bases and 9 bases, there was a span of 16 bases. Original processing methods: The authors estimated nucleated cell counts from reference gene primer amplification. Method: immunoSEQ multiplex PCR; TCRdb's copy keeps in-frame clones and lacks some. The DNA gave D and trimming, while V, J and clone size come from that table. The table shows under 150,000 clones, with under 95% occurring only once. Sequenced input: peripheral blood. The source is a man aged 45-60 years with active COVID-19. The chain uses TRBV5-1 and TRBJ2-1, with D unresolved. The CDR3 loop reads CASSLEVSLASEQFF. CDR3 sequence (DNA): TGCGCCAGCAGCTTGGAGGTTTCTTTAGCCAGTGAGCAGTTCTTC.